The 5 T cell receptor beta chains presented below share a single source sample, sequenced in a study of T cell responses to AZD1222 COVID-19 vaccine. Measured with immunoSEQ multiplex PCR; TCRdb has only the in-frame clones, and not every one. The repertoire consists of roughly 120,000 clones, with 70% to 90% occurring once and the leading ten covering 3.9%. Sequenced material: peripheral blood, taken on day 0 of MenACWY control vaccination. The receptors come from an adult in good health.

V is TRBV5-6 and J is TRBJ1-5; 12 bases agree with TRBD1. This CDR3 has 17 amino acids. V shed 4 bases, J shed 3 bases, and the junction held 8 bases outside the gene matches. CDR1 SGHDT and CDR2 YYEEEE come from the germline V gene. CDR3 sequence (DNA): TGTGCCAGCAGCCGTGCTGGGACAGGGGGCTTCAATCAGCCCCAGCATTTT. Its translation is CASSRAGTGGFNQPQHF. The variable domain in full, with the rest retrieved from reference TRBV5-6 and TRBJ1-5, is DAGVTQSPTHLIKTRGQQVTLRCSPKSGHDTVSWYQQALGQGPQFIFQYYEEEERQRGNFPDRFSGHQFPNYSSELNVNALLLGDSALYLCASSRAGTGGFNQPQHFGDGTRLSIL.

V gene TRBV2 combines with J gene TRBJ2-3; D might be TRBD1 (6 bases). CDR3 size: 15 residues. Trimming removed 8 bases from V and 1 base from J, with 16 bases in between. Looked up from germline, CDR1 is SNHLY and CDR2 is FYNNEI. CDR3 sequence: CASAGQSGGTDTQYF. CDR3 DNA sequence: TGTGCCAGCGCAGGACAGTCCGGAGGCACAGATACGCAGTATTTT.

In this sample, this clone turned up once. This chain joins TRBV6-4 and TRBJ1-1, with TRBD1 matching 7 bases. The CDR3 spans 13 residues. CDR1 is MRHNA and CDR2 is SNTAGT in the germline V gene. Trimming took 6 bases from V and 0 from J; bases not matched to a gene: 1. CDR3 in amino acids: CASRGQMNTEAFF. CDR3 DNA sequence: TGTGCCAGCAGGGGACAGATGAACACTGAAGCTTTCTTT.

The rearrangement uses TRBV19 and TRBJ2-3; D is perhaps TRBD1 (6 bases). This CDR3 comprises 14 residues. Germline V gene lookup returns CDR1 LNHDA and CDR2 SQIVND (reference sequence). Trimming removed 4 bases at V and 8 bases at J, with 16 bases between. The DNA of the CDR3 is TGTGCCAGTAGTACACGACAGGTTTCAGGTACGCAGTATTTT. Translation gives CASSTRQVSGTQYF.

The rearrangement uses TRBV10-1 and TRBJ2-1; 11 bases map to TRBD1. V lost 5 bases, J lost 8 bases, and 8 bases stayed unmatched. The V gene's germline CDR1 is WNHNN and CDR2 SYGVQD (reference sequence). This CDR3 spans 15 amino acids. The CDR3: CASSSGTGGSDEQFF. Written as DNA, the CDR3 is TGCGCCAGCAGTTCCGGGACAGGGGGTTCCGATGAGCAGTTCTTC.